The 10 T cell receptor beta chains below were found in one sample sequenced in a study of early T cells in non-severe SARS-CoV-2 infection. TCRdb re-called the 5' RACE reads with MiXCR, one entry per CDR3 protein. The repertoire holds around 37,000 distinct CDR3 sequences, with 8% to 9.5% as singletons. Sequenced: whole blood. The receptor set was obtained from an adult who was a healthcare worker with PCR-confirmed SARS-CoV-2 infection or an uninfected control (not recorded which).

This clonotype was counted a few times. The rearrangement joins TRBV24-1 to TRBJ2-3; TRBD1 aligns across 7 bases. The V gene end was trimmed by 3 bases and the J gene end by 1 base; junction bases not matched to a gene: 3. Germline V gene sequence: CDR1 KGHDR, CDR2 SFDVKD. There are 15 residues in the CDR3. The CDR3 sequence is CATSDRDSRTDTQYF. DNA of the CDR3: TGTGCCACCAGTGATCGGGACAGCCGCACAGATACGCAGTATTTT.

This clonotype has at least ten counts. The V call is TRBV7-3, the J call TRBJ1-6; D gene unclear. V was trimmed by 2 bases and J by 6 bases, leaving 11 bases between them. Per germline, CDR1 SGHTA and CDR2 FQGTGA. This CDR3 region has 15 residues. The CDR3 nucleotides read TGTGCCAGCAGCTTAGTAGGCGTGGGTAATTCACCCCTCCACTTT. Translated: CASSLVGVGNSPLHF.

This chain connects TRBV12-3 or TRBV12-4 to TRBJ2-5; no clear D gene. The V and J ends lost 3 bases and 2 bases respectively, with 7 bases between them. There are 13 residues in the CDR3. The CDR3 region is CASSLSAQETQYF. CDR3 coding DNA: TGTGCCAGCAGTTTGTCAGCTCAAGAGACCCAGTACTTC.

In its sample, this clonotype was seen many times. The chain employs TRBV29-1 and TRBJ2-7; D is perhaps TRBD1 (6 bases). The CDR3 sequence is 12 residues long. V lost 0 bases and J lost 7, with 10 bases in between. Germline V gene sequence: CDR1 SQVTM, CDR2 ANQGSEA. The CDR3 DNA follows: TGCAGCGTTGAAGACGGACAGCCAGAGCAGTACTTC. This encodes CSVEDGQPEQYF.

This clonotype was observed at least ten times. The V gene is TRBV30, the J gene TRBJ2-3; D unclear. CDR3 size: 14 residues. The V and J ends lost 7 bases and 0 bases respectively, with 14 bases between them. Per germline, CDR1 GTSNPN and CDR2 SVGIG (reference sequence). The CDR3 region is CALRMDLSTDTQYF. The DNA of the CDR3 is TGTGCCTTACGGATGGACCTTAGCACAGATACGCAGTATTTT.

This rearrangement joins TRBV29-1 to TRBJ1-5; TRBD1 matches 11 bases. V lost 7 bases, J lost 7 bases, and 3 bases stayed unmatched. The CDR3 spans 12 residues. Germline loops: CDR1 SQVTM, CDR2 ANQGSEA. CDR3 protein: CSAGTGGQPQHF. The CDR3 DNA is TGCAGCGCCGGGACAGGGGGACAGCCCCAGCATTTT.

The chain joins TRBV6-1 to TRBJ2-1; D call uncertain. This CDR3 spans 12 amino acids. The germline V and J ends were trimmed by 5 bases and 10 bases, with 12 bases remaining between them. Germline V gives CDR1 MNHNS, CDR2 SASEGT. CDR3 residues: CASSPRPAEQFF. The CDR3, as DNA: TGTGCCAGCAGTCCCCGTCCGGCGGAGCAGTTCTTC.

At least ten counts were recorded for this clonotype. The CDR3 spells CASSSTGLNTEAFF. The CDR3 region has the DNA TGTGCCAGCAGCTCGACAGGGCTGAACACTGAAGCTTTCTTT. This rearrangement joins TRBV7-2 to TRBJ1-1; 7 bases match TRBD1. CDR1 is SGHTA and CDR2 is FQGNSA in the germline V gene. The CDR3 covers 14 residues. The junction had 2 bases not matched to a gene; V was cut back by 4 bases and J by 0 bases.

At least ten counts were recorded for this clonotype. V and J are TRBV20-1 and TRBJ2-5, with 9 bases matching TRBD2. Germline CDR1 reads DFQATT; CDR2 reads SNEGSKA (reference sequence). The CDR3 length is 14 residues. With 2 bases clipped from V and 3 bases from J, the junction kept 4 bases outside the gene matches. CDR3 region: CSARIASGEETQYF. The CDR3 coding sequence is TGCAGTGCTAGAATAGCTAGCGGGGAAGAGACCCAGTACTTC.

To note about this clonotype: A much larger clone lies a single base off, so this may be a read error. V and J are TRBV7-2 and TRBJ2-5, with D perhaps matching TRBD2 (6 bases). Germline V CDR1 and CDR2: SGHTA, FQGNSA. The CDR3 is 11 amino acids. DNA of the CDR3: TGTGCCTGCAGCTTACGGGACTTACAGTACTTC. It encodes CACSLRDLQYF. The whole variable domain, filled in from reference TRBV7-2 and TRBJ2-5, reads GAGVSQSPSNKVTEKGKDVELRCDPISGHTALYWYRQSLGQGLEFLIYFQGNSAPDKSGLPSDRFSAERTGGSVSTLTIQRTQQEDSAVYLCACSLRDLQYFGPGTRLLVL.